This T cell receptor beta chain originates from a study of cytotoxic CD8 clonotypes in ibrutinib-treated CLL. Comment on this clone: Antigen specificity is unknown.

Study findings and constraints: Patients showed higher baseline clonality than age-matched healthy donors, and it tracked circulating CD8+ T-cell counts.

Genomic DNA in a quantity of roughly 2 micrograms was derived from cryopreserved PBMCs for TCR beta libraries. The intended depth for sequencing was 1 in 200,000 to 1 in 1 million T cells. The protocol was immunoSEQ multiplex PCR, while the TCRdb copy is restricted to in-frame clones and leaves out a portion. The sample yields 120,000 to 150,000 clones, around 90% seen once. CDR3 length equals 17 residues. Trimming stripped 0 bases from V and 5 bases from J, with 20 bases between. CDR1 WSHSY and CDR2 SAAADI come from the germline V gene. Specimen: PBMCs, collected after 12 months of ibrutinib treatment. This TCR came from a human donor with chronic lymphocytic leukemia. The J gene is TRBJ2-7, the V gene TRBV10-2; TRBD1 is a possible D gene (6 bases). The CDR3 loop is CASSESLGQGLFHEQYF. The CDR3 DNA reads as TGCGCCAGCAGTGAGTCGCTCGGCCAGGGGCTGTTCCACGAGCAGTACTTC.